These 14 T cell receptor beta chains originate from one sample sequenced in a study of blood T cell repertoires in COVID-19. The assay was immunoSEQ multiplex PCR, and TCRdb's table has in-frame clones only and misses some. Among roughly 79,000 clones listed, roughly 86% were seen once. The sample consisted of peripheral blood. The receptors were gathered from a woman aged 45 to 65 with acute or convalescent COVID-19.

The chain employs TRBV27 and TRBJ1-5; possibly TRBD1 for D (5 bases). The germline gives CDR1 MNHEY, CDR2 SMNVEV (reference sequence). This CDR3 has 13 amino acids. V was pared by 3 bases and J by 4 bases, with 7 bases between. The CDR3 region is CASSFSGNQPQHF. CDR3 nucleotides: TGTGCCAGCAGTTTCTCAGGGAATCAGCCCCAGCATTTT.

The chain links TRBV6-4 to TRBJ2-1, with D possibly being TRBD1 (5 bases). V gave up 6 bases and J gave up 7 bases, with 22 bases separating them. CDR1 MRHNA and CDR2 SNTAGT come from the germline V gene. The CDR3 totals 16 residues. The CDR3 coding sequence is TGTGCCAGCAGGCAGGGTCCGGTGGTCCGGCGAAATGAGCAGTTCTTC. This codes for CASRQGPVVRRNEQFF.

This rearrangement joins TRBV7-2 to TRBJ2-2, with 7 bases aligning to TRBD1. The CDR3 spans 14 residues. With 2 bases clipped from V and 6 bases from J, the junction kept 3 bases outside the gene matches. Germline V gene lookup returns CDR1 SGHTA and CDR2 FQGNSA. In nucleotides, the CDR3 is TGTGCCAGCAGCTTATTGACAGGGTCCGGGGAGCTGTTTTTT. This translates into CASSLLTGSGELFF.

This clone was picked up one time. The V call is TRBV5-1, the J call TRBJ1-6; D not certain. Trimming removed 0 bases from V and 6 bases from J, with 4 bases in between. Germline V gene data show CDR1 as SGHRS and CDR2 as YFSETQ. CDR3 length: 13 residues. The CDR3 region has the DNA TGCGCCAGCAGCTTGGCCTTTAATTCACCCCTCCACTTT. It codes for CASSLAFNSPLHF.

This rearrangement joins TRBV4-1 to TRBJ1-5; 7 positions match TRBD1. The CDR3 extends over 17 amino acids. The V gene's germline CDR1 is MGHRA and CDR2 YSYEKL. Trimming at V came to 1 base and at J to 5 bases, leaving 11 bases not matched to a gene. The CDR3 protein is CASSQGGKGASHQPQHF. In DNA form, the CDR3 reads TGCGCCAGCAGCCAAGGAGGAAAGGGGGCTTCACATCAGCCCCAGCATTTT.

The chain uses TRBV7-3 and TRBJ1-2; 8 bases map to TRBD1. This CDR3 contains 14 residues. V lost 4 bases and J lost 8; bases outside the gene matches: 9. Germline V gene sequence: CDR1 SGHTA, CDR2 FQGTGA. The CDR3 coding sequence is TGTGCCAGCAGCTCTGGGACAGGTATAGAGGGCTACACCTTC. Residues: CASSSGTGIEGYTF.

The chain combines TRBV6-5 with TRBJ2-7; D might be TRBD1 (6 bases). The ends were cut back, 8 bases at V and 1 base at J, with 15 bases in the middle. Germline V gene data show CDR1 as MNHEY and CDR2 as SVGAGI. CDR3 length: 14 residues. The DNA for the CDR3 is TGTGCCAGCTGGGGTGGACAGTTGTCCTACGAGCAGTACTTC. It translates to CASWGGQLSYEQYF.

The J gene is TRBJ2-7, the V gene TRBV19; 11 bases map to TRBD2. Germline lookup yields CDR1 LNHDA and CDR2 SQIVND (reference sequence). This CDR3 region has 15 residues. The junction had 6 bases not matched to a gene; V was cut back by 5 bases and J by 3 bases. This chain's CDR3 is CASSLTSGSFYEQYF. CDR3 nucleotides: TGTGCCAGTAGTCTAACTAGCGGGAGCTTCTACGAGCAGTACTTC.

The V and J genes are TRBV19 and TRBJ1-1; 11 bases line up with TRBD1. The ends lost 7 bases at V and 4 bases at J; junction bases unmatched: 11. The CDR3 runs 16 residues. Germline CDR1 reads LNHDA; CDR2 reads SQIVND (reference sequence). The CDR3 DNA reads TGTGCCAGTACCCGGGACAGGGGGGCAAGTGGCACTGAAGCTTTCTTT. Protein: CASTRDRGASGTEAFF.

The chain employs TRBV3-1 (or the pseudogene TRBV3-2) and TRBJ2-2; D gene ambiguous. V lost 1 base, J lost 6 bases, and 12 bases lay in between. The germline V gene has CDR1 LGHDT and CDR2 YNNKEL (reference sequence). The CDR3 has 15 residues. Here the CDR3 reads CASSQGSHGSGELFF. DNA of the CDR3: TGTGCCAGCAGCCAAGGGTCTCACGGTTCCGGGGAGCTGTTTTTT.

The gene calls are TRBV27 and TRBJ1-1, with D perhaps matching TRBD1 (6 bases). Germline CDR1 and CDR2: MNHEY and SMNVEV (reference sequence). The CDR3 is made up of 15 amino acids. V was trimmed by 3 bases and J by 2 bases, leaving 13 bases between them. The CDR3 reads CASSFAGALNTEAFF. DNA for the CDR3: TGTGCCAGCAGTTTCGCAGGGGCCCTTAACACTGAAGCTTTCTTT.

This clone occurred a few times. The rearrangement joins TRBV5-6 to TRBJ1-1, with D tentatively TRBD1 (5 bases). Germline CDR1 is SGHDT and CDR2 is YYEEEE. V lost 2 bases and J 4 bases, leaving 12 bases between the germline ends. The CDR3 loop spans 14 amino acids. In DNA form, the CDR3 reads TGTGCCAGCAGCTTACCCAGGGTTGGCACTGAAGCTTTCTTT. Protein: CASSLPRVGTEAFF.

This chain joins TRBV9 and TRBJ1-2; D remains ambiguous. Germline values: CDR1 SGDLS, CDR2 YYNGEE. V lost 2 bases and J lost 0, with 8 bases in between. The CDR3 is 14 amino acids. CDR3 bases: TGTGCCAGCAGCGTTAGCGTTACTAACTATGGCTACACCTTC. This translates into CASSVSVTNYGYTF.

This rearrangement joins TRBV3-1 (or the pseudogene TRBV3-2) to TRBJ2-7, with 8 bases matching TRBD2. Trimming took 4 bases from V and 1 from J; bases not matched to a gene: 9. The CDR3 has 16 amino acids. The germline CDR1 and CDR2 sequences are LGHDT and YNNKEL (reference sequence). The CDR3 region has the DNA TGTGCCAGCAGCCCGATGCTAGCGGGCACGTCCTACGAGCAGTACTTC. Amino acid sequence: CASSPMLAGTSYEQYF.